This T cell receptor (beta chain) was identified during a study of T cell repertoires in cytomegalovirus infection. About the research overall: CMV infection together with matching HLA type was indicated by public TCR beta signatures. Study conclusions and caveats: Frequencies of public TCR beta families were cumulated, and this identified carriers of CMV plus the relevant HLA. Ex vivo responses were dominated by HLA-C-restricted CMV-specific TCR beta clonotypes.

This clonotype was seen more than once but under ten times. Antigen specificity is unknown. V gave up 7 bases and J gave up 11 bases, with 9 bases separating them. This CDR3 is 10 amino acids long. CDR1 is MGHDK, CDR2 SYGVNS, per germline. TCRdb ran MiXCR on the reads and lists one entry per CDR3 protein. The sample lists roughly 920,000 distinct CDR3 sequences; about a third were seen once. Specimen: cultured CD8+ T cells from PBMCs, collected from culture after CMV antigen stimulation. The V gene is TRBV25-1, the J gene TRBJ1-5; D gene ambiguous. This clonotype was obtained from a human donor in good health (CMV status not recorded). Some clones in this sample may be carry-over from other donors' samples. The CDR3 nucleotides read TGTGCCAGCAAGCTTGGGTCCCAGCATTTT. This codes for CASKLGSQHF. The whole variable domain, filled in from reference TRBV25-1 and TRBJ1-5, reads EADIYQTPRYLVIGTGKKITLECSQTMGHDKMYWYQQDPGMELHLIHYSYGVNSTEKGDLSSESTVSRIRTEHFPLTLESARPSHTSQYLCASKLGSQHFGDGTRLSIL.